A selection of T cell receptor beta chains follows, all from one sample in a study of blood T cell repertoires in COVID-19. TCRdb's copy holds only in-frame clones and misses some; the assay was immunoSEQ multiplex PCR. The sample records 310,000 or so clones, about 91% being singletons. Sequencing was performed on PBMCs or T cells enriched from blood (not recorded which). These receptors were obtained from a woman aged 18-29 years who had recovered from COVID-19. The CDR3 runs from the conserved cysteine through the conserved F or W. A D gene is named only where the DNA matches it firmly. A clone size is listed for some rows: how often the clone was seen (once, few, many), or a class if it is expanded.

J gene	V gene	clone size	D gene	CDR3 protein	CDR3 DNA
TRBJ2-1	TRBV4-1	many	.	CASTRDNEQFF	TGCGCCAGCACCCGGGACAATGAGCAGTTCTTC
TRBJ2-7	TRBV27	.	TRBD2	CASSLSFSGGGLAYEQYF	TGTGCCAGCAGTTTATCCTTTAGCGGGGGGGGGCTGGCGTACGAGCAGTACTTC
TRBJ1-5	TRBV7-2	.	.	CASSLGTGLGQPQHF	TGTGCCAGCAGCTTGGGAACAGGGCTAGGTCAGCCCCAGCATTTT
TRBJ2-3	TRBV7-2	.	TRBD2	CATMRWGGTLDTDTQYF	TGTGCCACCATGAGGTGGGGGGGAACCTTGGACACAGATACGCAGTATTTT
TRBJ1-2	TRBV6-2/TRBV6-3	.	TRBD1	CASSQPGQTYGYTF	TGTGCCAGCAGCCAACCGGGACAGACCTATGGCTACACCTTC
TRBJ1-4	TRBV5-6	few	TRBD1	CASSYATGSATNEKLFF	TGTGCCAGCAGCTACGCGACAGGGTCCGCAACTAATGAAAAACTGTTTTTT
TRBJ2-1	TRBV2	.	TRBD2	CASSQLAGGQNEQFF	TGTGCCAGCAGTCAACTAGCGGGGGGCCAAAATGAGCAGTTCTTC
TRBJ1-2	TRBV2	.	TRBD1	CASSAGQARYYGYTF	TGTGCCAGCAGTGCAGGACAGGCGCGTTACTATGGCTACACCTTC
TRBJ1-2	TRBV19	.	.	CASSMETAYRNYGYTF	TGTGCCAGTAGTATGGAGACAGCCTACCGTAACTATGGCTACACCTTC
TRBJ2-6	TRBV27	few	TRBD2	CASSLYWRSVGGTHSGANVLTF	TGTGCCAGCAGTTTATATTGGCGTTCGGTGGGGGGGACTCACTCTGGGGCCAACGTCCTGACTTTC
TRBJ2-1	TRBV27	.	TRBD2	CASSLGAGGPYEQFF	TGTGCCAGCAGTTTAGGAGCGGGAGGGCCCTATGAGCAGTTCTTC
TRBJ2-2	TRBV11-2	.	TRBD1	CASSIFQGENAGELFF	TGTGCCAGCAGCATTTTTCAGGGGGAGAATGCCGGGGAGCTGTTTTTT
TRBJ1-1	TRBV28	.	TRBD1	CASSSPSDRAERGNTEAFF	TGTGCCAGCAGTTCACCGTCGGACAGGGCTGAACGGGGGAACACTGAAGCTTTCTTT
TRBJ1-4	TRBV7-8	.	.	CASSLRPGGRSEKLFF	TGTGCCAGCAGCTTACGTCCGGGGGGCCGAAGCGAAAAACTGTTTTTT
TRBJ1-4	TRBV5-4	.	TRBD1	CASSSNRGGNEKLFF	TGTGCCAGCAGCTCGAACAGGGGTGGTAATGAAAAACTGTTTTTT
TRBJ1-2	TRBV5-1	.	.	CASSLEWSGAGYTF	TGCGCCAGCAGCTTGGAATGGTCTGGGGCTGGCTACACCTTC
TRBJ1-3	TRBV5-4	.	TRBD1	CASSLGQGRNTIYF	TGTGCCAGCAGCCTCGGACAGGGTCGGAACACCATATATTTT
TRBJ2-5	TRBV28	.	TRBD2	CASSFGLAEGETQYF	TGTGCCAGCAGTTTCGGACTAGCGGAAGGAGAGACCCAGTACTTC
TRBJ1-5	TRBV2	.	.	CASSEALGNQPQHF	TGTGCCAGCAGTGAAGCACTCGGGAATCAGCCCCAGCATTTT
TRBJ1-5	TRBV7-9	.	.	CASSLDKNQPQHF	TGTGCCAGCAGCTTAGACAAAAATCAGCCCCAGCATTTT
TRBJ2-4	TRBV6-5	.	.	CASTWWGRQVEMFYF	TGTGCCAGCACGTGGTGGGGTCGACAGGTAGAAATGTTCTACTTC
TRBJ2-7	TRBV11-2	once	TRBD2	CASSFGGVAVAYEQYF	TGTGCCAGCAGCTTCGGGGGGGTGGCGGTCGCCTACGAGCAGTACTTC
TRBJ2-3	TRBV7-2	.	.	CASSLEGVTSTDTQYF	TGTGCCAGCAGCTTAGAAGGGGTCACTAGCACAGATACGCAGTATTTT
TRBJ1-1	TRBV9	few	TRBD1	CASSISGTGAGNTEAFF	TGTGCCAGCAGCATTTCCGGGACAGGGGCTGGAAACACTGAAGCTTTCTTT
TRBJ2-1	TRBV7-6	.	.	CASSPWELDDNEQFF	TGTGCCAGCAGCCCCTGGGAACTAGACGACAATGAGCAGTTCTTC
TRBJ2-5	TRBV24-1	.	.	CASVEVGTGPRETQYF	TGTGCCTCCGTTGAGGTAGGAACAGGGCCAAGGGAGACCCAGTACTTC
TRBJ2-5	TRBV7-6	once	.	CASSVIGTQYF	TGTGCCAGCAGCGTTATCGGGACCCAGTACTTC
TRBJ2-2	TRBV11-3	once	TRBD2	CASSLGLAGNTGELFF	TGTGCCAGCAGCTTAGGGCTAGCGGGGAACACCGGGGAGCTGTTTTTT
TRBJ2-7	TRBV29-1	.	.	CSVELRQDYEQYF	TGCAGCGTTGAATTGCGACAGGACTACGAGCAGTACTTC
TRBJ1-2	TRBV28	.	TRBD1	CASSSLFNRGSGYTF	TGTGCCAGCAGTTCCTTATTTAACAGGGGCTCTGGCTACACCTTC
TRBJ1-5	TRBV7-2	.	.	CASSPEWQGDQPQHF	TGTGCCAGCAGCCCCGAATGGCAGGGTGATCAGCCCCAGCATTTT
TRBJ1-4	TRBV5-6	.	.	CASSLEYDRSYEKLFF	TGTGCCAGCAGCTTGGAGTACGACAGATCCTATGAAAAACTGTTTTTT
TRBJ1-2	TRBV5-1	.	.	CASSSAQNYGYTF	TGCGCCAGCAGCTCTGCACAAAACTATGGCTACACCTTC
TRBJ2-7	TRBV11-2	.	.	CASSSNRYYEQYF	TGTGCCAGCAGTTCAAACAGGTACTACGAGCAGTACTTC
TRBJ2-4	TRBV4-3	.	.	CASSQVVGDIQYF	TGCGCCAGCAGCCAAGTCGTCGGGGACATTCAGTACTTC
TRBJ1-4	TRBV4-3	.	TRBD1	CASSQESQGAGEKLFF	TGCGCCAGCAGCCAAGAGTCACAGGGGGCGGGTGAAAAACTGTTTTTT
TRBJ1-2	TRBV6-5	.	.	CASSYSGGAMGYTF	TGTGCCAGCAGTTACTCAGGGGGGGCTATGGGCTACACCTTC
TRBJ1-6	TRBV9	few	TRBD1	CASSAQGASYNSPLHF	TGTGCCAGCAGCGCACAGGGGGCGTCCTATAATTCACCCCTCCACTTT
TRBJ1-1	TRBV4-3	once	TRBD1	CASSHGQGGSGAFF	TGCGCCAGCAGCCACGGACAGGGCGGTAGCGGAGCTTTCTTT
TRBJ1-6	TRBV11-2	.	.	CASSLALNSPLHF	TGTGCCAGCAGCTTAGCCCTTAATTCACCCCTCCACTTT
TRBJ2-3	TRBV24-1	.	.	CATAGNRAARTDTQYF	TGTGCCACCGCCGGTAACAGGGCGGCCCGCACAGATACGCAGTATTTT
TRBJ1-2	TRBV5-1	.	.	CASSLEIGYGYTF	TGCGCCAGCAGCTTGGAAATCGGCTATGGCTACACCTTC
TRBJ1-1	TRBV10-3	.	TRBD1	CATGQGEGTEAFF	TGTGCCACTGGACAGGGGGAGGGCACTGAAGCTTTCTTT
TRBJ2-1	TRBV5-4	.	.	CASSLVGLSPTGEQFF	TGTGCCAGCAGCTTGGTGGGACTTAGTCCTACAGGTGAGCAGTTCTTC
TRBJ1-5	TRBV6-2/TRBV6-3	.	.	CASSPAEGRNQPQHF	TGTGCCAGCAGTCCCGCGGAGGGGAGGAATCAGCCCCAGCATTTT
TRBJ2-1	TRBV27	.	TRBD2	CATRRGGQGWVNEQFF	TGTGCCACCCGCCGCGGGGGTCAGGGTTGGGTTAATGAGCAGTTCTTC
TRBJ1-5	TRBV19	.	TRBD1	CASSARDRGGSNQPQHF	TGTGCCAGTAGTGCTCGGGACAGGGGAGGAAGCAATCAGCCCCAGCATTTT
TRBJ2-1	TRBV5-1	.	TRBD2	CASSLERWTSGSWYNEQFF	TGCGCCAGCAGCTTGGAACGGTGGACTAGCGGGAGCTGGTACAATGAGCAGTTCTTC
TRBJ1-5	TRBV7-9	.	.	CASSLDRGQPQHF	TGTGCCAGCAGCTTAGATCGCGGTCAGCCCCAGCATTTT
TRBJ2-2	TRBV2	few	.	CARQDTGELFF	TGTGCCAGACAGGACACCGGGGAGCTGTTTTTT
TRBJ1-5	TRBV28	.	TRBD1	CASSGGDRSKGQPQHF	TGTGCCAGCAGTGGCGGGGACAGGTCTAAGGGGCAGCCCCAGCATTTT
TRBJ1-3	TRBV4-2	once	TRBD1	CASSHAGTGAGNTIYF	TGTGCCAGCAGCCACGCCGGGACAGGGGCTGGAAACACCATATATTTT